What follows are 24 T cell receptor beta chains derived from one specimen sequenced in a study of blood T cells in healthy people across ages. Together with a sample-barcoded 5' primer, a J-beta primer mix was included in a second PCR lasting roughly 6 to 12 cycles. TCRdb re-called the 5' RACE reads through MiXCR, storing one row per CDR3 protein. This table holds about 1.7 million distinct CDR3 sequences, roughly 27% found once. Source material: blood. Source of these receptors: a woman between 25 and 40 years old in good health.

This clonotype was seen at least ten times. The chain has TRBV5-1 and TRBJ2-1; 8 bases line up with TRBD1. CDR1 is SGHRS and CDR2 is YFSETQ in the germline V gene. This CDR3 comprises 16 residues. Trimming took 4 bases from V and 4 from J; bases not matched to a gene: 10. The CDR3 loop is CASSTATGALYNEQFF. The DNA for the CDR3 is TGCGCCAGCAGCACCGCGACAGGGGCCCTGTACAATGAGCAGTTCTTC.

This clonotype has a handful of counts. The genes are TRBV2 and TRBJ2-5; D not resolved. CDR3 size: 13 residues. The germline gives CDR1 SNHLY, CDR2 FYNNEI. With 2 bases removed from V and 3 bases from J, the gap between germline ends came to 7 bases. The CDR3 here is CASSEWVEETQYF. Written as DNA, the CDR3 is TGTGCCAGCAGTGAATGGGTAGAAGAGACCCAGTACTTC.

This clonotype was detected only a few times. CDR3 loop: CSVLGWRGGTDTQYF. The CDR3 nucleotides are TGCAGCGTTCTCGGCTGGCGGGGCGGCACAGATACGCAGTATTTT. The V call is TRBV29-1, the J call TRBJ2-3; weak D call: TRBD2 (6 bases). The CDR3 sequence is 15 residues long. The germline V and J ends were trimmed by 5 bases and 1 base, with 16 bases remaining between them. Germline lookup yields CDR1 SQVTM and CDR2 ANQGSEA.

This clonotype was seen only a few times. V and J are TRBV28 and TRBJ1-4, with a tentative D call TRBD1 (5 bases). Trimming removed 5 bases at V and 7 bases at J, with 23 bases between. The length of the CDR3 is 17 residues. Germline CDR1 is MDHEN and CDR2 is SYDVKM. CDR3 region: CASSPARGREGSEKLFF. The CDR3 region has the DNA TGTGCCAGCAGTCCAGCAAGAGGCAGGGAGGGGAGTGAAAAACTGTTTTTT.

Only a few counts were recorded for this clonotype. The rearrangement joins TRBV10-3 to TRBJ1-5; D not certain. The V gene's germline CDR1 is ENHRY and CDR2 SYGVKD. The CDR3 has 14 residues. The V end was cut by 8 bases, the J end by 3 bases, with 14 bases between. DNA for the CDR3: TGTGCCATCGCTGAGGGAGGCTCCAATCAGCCCCAGCATTTT. Its protein is CAIAEGGSNQPQHF.

A few counts support this clonotype. The chain joins TRBV5-1 to TRBJ1-1; D might be TRBD1 (5 bases). Looked up from germline, CDR1 is SGHRS and CDR2 is YFSETQ. V dropped 5 bases and J dropped 8 bases, with 22 bases sitting between them. CDR3 length: 15 residues. CDR3 sequence: CASRPFGQGTTEAFF. The CDR3, as DNA: TGCGCCAGCAGACCTTTCGGCCAGGGCACCACCGAAGCTTTCTTT.

V is TRBV5-1 and J is TRBJ2-5; tentative D call: TRBD1 (5 bases). Between the trimmed V and J ends, which lost 2 bases and 1 base, there was a span of 15 bases. Germline lookup yields CDR1 SGHRS and CDR2 YFSETQ. The CDR3 is 16 amino acids. Here the CDR3 reads CASSFRSGSPQETQYF. As DNA, the CDR3 is TGCGCCAGCAGCTTCAGGTCAGGGTCCCCCCAAGAGACCCAGTACTTC.

The chain joins TRBV4-3 to TRBJ2-7; 10 nucleotides match TRBD2. The CDR3 extends over 17 amino acids. The V gene's germline CDR1 is LGHNA and CDR2 YSLEER. Trimming took 0 bases from V and 3 from J; bases not matched to a gene: 8. In DNA, the CDR3 is TGCGCCAGCAGCCAAGATCGGGGTCTAGCGGGAGACTACGAGCAGTACTTC. Translation gives CASSQDRGLAGDYEQYF.

CDR3 in DNA: TGTGCCAGCACCCCAGGGGTGGAGACCCAGTACTTC. It codes for CASTPGVETQYF. The V call is TRBV12-3 or TRBV12-4, the J call TRBJ2-5; D is possibly TRBD1 (6 bases). The CDR3 is 12 residues long. V was cut by 7 bases and J by 5 bases, with 11 bases left in between.

This clonotype came up a few times. The chain joins TRBV6-2 or TRBV6-3 to TRBJ2-7; 9 nucleotides align to TRBD2. Germline V gene sequence: CDR1 MNHEY, CDR2 SVGEGT. The CDR3 has 15 amino acids. V lost 5 bases and J lost 0; bases outside the gene matches: 5. For the CDR3, the DNA is TGTGCCAGCAGTCGACTAGCGGATAGCTCCTACGAGCAGTACTTC. It encodes CASSRLADSSYEQYF.

The V call is TRBV7-2, the J call TRBJ2-1; D call uncertain. The J call is in doubt because the DNA end fits TRBJ2-7 better. The CDR3 sequence is 14 residues long. Germline CDR1 SGHTA, CDR2 FQGNSA. CDR3 loop: CASSLDGRLNEQYF. The CDR3 DNA reads as TGTGCCAGCAGCTTAGACGGAAGGCTCAACGAGCAGTACTTC.

This clonotype was counted only a few times. This chain connects TRBV7-2 to TRBJ2-5, with D unresolved. CDR3 length: 15 residues. V shed 4 bases and J shed 0 bases, with 12 bases lying between them. Germline V lookup: CDR1 SGHTA, CDR2 FQGNSA. The CDR3 nucleotides read TGTGCCAGCAGCTATCTCCTCGGGTACCAAGAGACCCAGTACTTC. Protein sequence: CASSYLLGYQETQYF.

This clonotype was observed at least ten times. Here the CDR3 reads CASSPPAPQGLYEQYF. The CDR3 DNA reads TGTGCCAGCTCACCACCGGCACCCCAGGGCCTTTACGAGCAGTACTTC. This chain links TRBV18 with TRBJ2-7; D is possibly TRBD1 (5 bases). Trimming cost V 0 bases and J 4 bases, with 16 bases left between them. CDR1 KGHSH and CDR2 LQKENI come from the germline V gene. The CDR3 loop spans 16 amino acids.

Regarding this clonotype: At one boundary the junction diverges from the germline segment, which might be a read error. This chain connects TRBV5-1 to TRBJ1-2, with D possibly TRBD1 on 5 matching bases. The CDR3 totals 15 residues. Germline V lookup: CDR1 SGHRS, CDR2 YFSETQ. CDR3 region: CTSSLWRTSNYGYTF. In DNA, the CDR3 is TGCACCAGCAGCTTGTGGAGGACATCGAACTATGGCTACACCTTC.

Only a few counts were recorded for this clonotype. J is TRBJ1-1 and V is TRBV20-1; 8 bases align to TRBD1. From germline, CDR1 is DFQATT and CDR2 SNEGSKA (reference sequence). V lost 5 bases to trimming and J lost 1 base; unmatched junction nucleotides: 3. The CDR3 is made up of 13 amino acids. The CDR3 loop reads CSARDRQNTEAFF. The CDR3 nucleotides are TGCAGTGCTCGGGACAGGCAGAACACTGAAGCTTTCTTT.

CDR3 DNA sequence: TGTGCCACCCGAGGCAGATACATGAACACTGAAGCTTTCTTT. Its translation is CATRGRYMNTEAFF. The rearrangement joins TRBV6-5 to TRBJ1-1; D is ambiguous. In germline, CDR1 is MNHEY, CDR2 SVGAGI. The V and J ends lost 10 bases and 0 bases respectively, with 15 bases between them. The length of the CDR3 is 14 residues.

This clonotype appeared a few times. V usage is TRBV12-3 or TRBV12-4 and J usage is TRBJ2-1; perhaps TRBD2 as D (6 bases). The length of the CDR3 is 15 residues. The V end lost 4 bases, the J end lost 4 bases, and 14 bases lay between the germline ends. CDR3 nucleotides: TGTGCCAGCAGTTCCGGGACTCCCGATTACAATGAGCAGTTCTTC. Translation gives CASSSGTPDYNEQFF.

The genes are TRBV12-3 or TRBV12-4 and TRBJ2-3; D unresolved. The CDR3 is 14 amino acids. Trimming took 5 bases from V and 4 from J, leaving 13 bases between them. This CDR3 is CASSVANWADTQYF. The CDR3 bases are TGTGCCAGCAGTGTGGCGAATTGGGCAGATACGCAGTATTTT.

In this sample, this clonotype turned up many times. The chain is built from TRBV12-3 or TRBV12-4 and TRBJ2-1; D is uncertain. V was shortened by 2 bases and J by 10 bases, with 9 bases between the two germline ends. The CDR3 has 12 residues. The CDR3 protein is CASSLYRKEQFF. The CDR3 DNA follows: TGTGCCAGCAGTTTATATCGGAAGGAGCAGTTCTTC.

V and J are TRBV18 and TRBJ2-1; 9 positions match TRBD1. The CDR3 runs 16 residues. Losses at the gene ends were 6 bases for V and 7 bases for J; bases not matched to a gene: 13. Looked up from germline, CDR1 is KGHSH and CDR2 is LQKENI. The CDR3 nucleotides read TGTGCCAGCTCCCTAGAGGGGACAGGGATCGAAAATGAGCAGTTCTTC. Protein product: CASSLEGTGIENEQFF.

This chain joins TRBV6-2 or TRBV6-3 and TRBJ1-1; D is ambiguous. Germline lookup yields CDR1 MNHEY and CDR2 SVGEGT. V shed 4 bases and J shed 4 bases, with 10 bases lying between them. This CDR3 region has 13 residues. CDR3 residues: CASSFRDTTEAFF. The CDR3 DNA reads as TGTGCCAGCAGTTTTAGGGATACCACTGAAGCTTTCTTT.

V usage is TRBV4-1 and J usage is TRBJ2-7; 8 nucleotides agree with TRBD1. V shed 2 bases and J 4 bases; nucleotides not matched to a gene: 13. This CDR3 spans 17 amino acids. CDR1 is MGHRA, CDR2 YSYEKL, per germline. CDR3 DNA sequence: TGCGCCAGCAGCCAACCCTTACAGGGGGTTAGGGTTTACGAGCAGTACTTC. Protein product: CASSQPLQGVRVYEQYF.

In DNA form, the CDR3 reads TGTGCCAGCAGTTTAGACAGGGGGCTCCGATATGGCTACACCTTC. Its protein product is CASSLDRGLRYGYTF. V is TRBV28 and J is TRBJ1-2; 10 bases agree with TRBD1. The ends lost 2 bases at V and 5 bases at J; junction bases unmatched: 5. This CDR3 contains 15 residues. Germline V gene data show CDR1 as MDHEN and CDR2 as SYDVKM.

This clonotype showed up many times. The genes are TRBV20-1 and TRBJ2-5; 8 bases match TRBD1. Germline values: CDR1 DFQATT, CDR2 SNEGSKA (reference sequence). J was trimmed by 5 bases and V by 8 bases; bases with no gene match: 10. This CDR3 has 13 residues. The CDR3 here is CSSHRTGKETQYF. As DNA, the CDR3 is TGCAGTTCCCACCGGACAGGGAAGGAGACCCAGTACTTC.